The next 28 T cell receptor beta chains were all read from a single sample in a study of T cell repertoires in cytomegalovirus infection. TCRdb reprocessed the reads via MiXCR and lists one record per CDR3 protein. The sample records fewer than 200,000 distinct CDR3 sequences, roughly 20% being singletons. Sample: PBMCs. These receptors were collected from a human donor in good health (CMV status not recorded). Some clones in this sample may be carry-over from other donors' samples.

This clonotype appeared a few times. The chain carries TRBV7-9 and TRBJ2-1; a possible D gene is TRBD2 (5 bases). The V gene's germline CDR1 is SEHNR and CDR2 FQNEAQ (reference sequence). This CDR3 comprises 17 residues. V lost 0 bases and J 0 bases, leaving 12 bases between the germline ends. DNA for the CDR3: TGTGCCAGCAGCTTAGCCCCGAGAGGGATCTCCTACAATGAGCAGTTCTTC. It yields the protein CASSLAPRGISYNEQFF.

The V call is TRBV28, the J call TRBJ1-1, with 7 bases that match TRBD1. J was trimmed by 4 bases and V by 4 bases; bases with no gene match: 9. Germline assignment: CDR1 MDHEN and CDR2 SYDVKM. CDR3 size: 15 residues. The CDR3 DNA is TGTGCCAGCAGTTGGGGGATGGCAGGGGGCACTGAAGCTTTCTTT. Amino acid sequence: CASSWGMAGGTEAFF.

The chain combines TRBV6-5 with TRBJ2-7; 9 bases match TRBD2. CDR1 is MNHEY, CDR2 SVGAGI, per germline. This CDR3 is 15 amino acids long. V lost 5 bases to trimming and J lost 3 bases; unmatched junction nucleotides: 8. The chain's CDR3 is CASSLQAGGSYEQYF. The DNA for the CDR3 is TGTGCCAGCAGTCTTCAGGCGGGGGGGAGCTACGAGCAGTACTTC.

This clonotype was seen just once. CDR3 nucleotide sequence: TGTGCCAGCAGGCGAAATAGCGGATCTAGCACAGATACGCAGTATTTT. Translating it yields CASRRNSGSSTDTQYF. The rearrangement links TRBV6-8 to TRBJ2-3; the D gene is possibly TRBD2 (6 bases). Germline CDR1 is MNHGY and CDR2 is SAAAGT. This CDR3 contains 16 residues. Deletions cut 6 bases from V and 0 bases from J, with 16 bases between.

This clonotype was picked up a small number of times. The V gene is TRBV9, the J gene TRBJ2-7; 9 nucleotides match TRBD2. The trim removed 3 bases at V and 5 bases at J, leaving 9 bases unmatched. Germline values: CDR1 SGDLS, CDR2 YYNGEE. The CDR3 totals 15 residues. CDR3 residues: CASSATSGVAHEQYF. Written as DNA, the CDR3 is TGTGCCAGCAGCGCGACTAGCGGAGTAGCCCACGAGCAGTACTTC.

This clonotype was detected a few times. The chain carries TRBV11-3 and TRBJ2-3, with 9 nucleotides matching TRBD2. Per germline, CDR1 SGHNT and CDR2 YENEEA. CDR3 size: 16 residues. The V and J ends lost 5 bases and 8 bases, in that order; junction bases with no gene match: 14. CDR3 sequence: CASSDVPLSGGATQYF. The DNA of the CDR3 is TGTGCCAGCAGCGACGTACCCCTTAGCGGGGGTGCTACGCAGTATTTT.

The chain carries TRBV6-5 and TRBJ1-2, with D possibly being TRBD1 (6 bases). V was cut by 3 bases and J by 6 bases, with 14 bases left in between. Germline V lookup: CDR1 MNHEY, CDR2 SVGAGI. There are 14 residues in the CDR3. This CDR3 reads CASSYLQGIDGYTF. The CDR3 DNA follows: TGTGCCAGCAGTTATCTACAGGGAATCGATGGCTACACCTTC.

The CDR3 region is CSANPGLAGVYNEQFF. The CDR3 coding sequence is TGCAGTGCTAATCCGGGACTAGCGGGAGTCTACAATGAGCAGTTCTTC. The V and J genes are TRBV20-1 and TRBJ2-1, with 14 bases that match TRBD2. Germline V gene lookup returns CDR1 DFQATT and CDR2 SNEGSKA (reference sequence). This CDR3 is built from 16 residues. V gave up 4 bases and J gave up 3 bases; unmatched junction bases: 5.

This clonotype has a count of ten or more. The genes are TRBV2 and TRBJ1-1, with D possibly matching TRBD1 (6 bases). CDR1 is SNHLY and CDR2 is FYNNEI in the germline V gene. The V end was cut by 8 bases, the J end by 4 bases, with 17 bases between. CDR3 length: 14 amino acids. CDR3 DNA sequence: TGTGCCAGCGGAGGGATAACAGGGATCACTGAAGCTTTCTTT. Translation gives CASGGITGITEAFF.

This clonotype was observed at least ten times. The chain combines TRBV6-5 with TRBJ2-7, with 8 positions matching TRBD1. This CDR3 region has 14 residues. The germline V gene has CDR1 MNHEY and CDR2 SVGAGI. V lost 5 bases and J lost 6; bases outside the gene matches: 9. CDR3 DNA sequence: TGTGCCAGCAGTGTCCAGGGGGCCCAGGCCGAGCAGTACTTC. Encoded protein: CASSVQGAQAEQYF.

The chain employs TRBV18 and TRBJ1-6; D remains ambiguous. The CDR3 sequence is 17 residues long. Trimming shortened V by 3 bases and J by 0 bases, and 12 bases separated the two germline ends. The germline CDR1 and CDR2 sequences are KGHSH and LQKENI. CDR3 protein: CASSPELGSSYNSPLHF. CDR3 in DNA: TGTGCCAGCTCACCGGAACTGGGAAGCTCCTATAATTCACCCCTCCACTTT.

This chain connects TRBV5-1 to TRBJ2-3; no reliable D call. V lost 0 bases to trimming and J lost 9 bases, with 11 bases between them. The CDR3 spans 13 residues. CDR1 and CDR2 (germline): SGHRS, YFSETQ. The CDR3 DNA follows: TGCGCCAGCAGCTTGGACGGCTCCGGGACGCAGTATTTT. This codes for CASSLDGSGTQYF.

This clonotype was detected only a few times. The chain links TRBV29-1 to TRBJ1-2; the D gene is possibly TRBD1 (5 bases). This CDR3 has 12 amino acids. V was trimmed by 6 bases and J by 6 bases, leaving 14 bases between them. CDR1 and CDR2 (germline): SQVTM, ANQGSEA. Here the CDR3 reads CSVQTVRNGYTF. CDR3 nucleotides: TGCAGCGTCCAGACAGTTCGGAATGGCTACACCTTC.

This clonotype was observed at least ten times. The chain joins TRBV7-9 to TRBJ2-1, with TRBD2 as a possible D gene (6 bases). The CDR3 extends over 15 amino acids. From germline, CDR1 is SEHNR and CDR2 FQNEAQ (reference sequence). The V gene lost 5 bases and the J gene lost 4 bases, with 15 bases spanning the gap. The CDR3 bases are TGTGCCAGCAGCACCGGACTATCACTGTACAATGAGCAGTTCTTC. This sequence encodes CASSTGLSLYNEQFF.

The gene calls are TRBV6-2 or TRBV6-3 and TRBJ1-1; 11 nucleotides agree with TRBD1. The V segment lost 3 bases and the J segment 2 bases; nucleotides outside the gene matches: 8. The CDR3 spans 17 residues. Germline values: CDR1 MNHEY, CDR2 SVGEGT. CDR3 DNA: TGTGCCAGCAGTTATCGGACAGGGGGCCGTCCTAACACTGAAGCTTTCTTT. Translating gives CASSYRTGGRPNTEAFF.

In the case of this clonotype: A much bigger clone sits one base away, suggesting this may be a read error. V usage is TRBV7-2 and J usage is TRBJ1-3, with D tentatively TRBD1 (6 bases). CDR1 and CDR2 (germline): SGHTA, FQGNSA. The CDR3 has 16 residues. The chain's CDR3 is CASSLGLQGSGDTIYF. Here the CDR3 DNA reads TGTGCCAGCAGCTTAGGACTACAGGGCTCTGGAGACACCATATATTTT.

This clonotype was observed many times. This chain uses TRBV7-2 with TRBJ1-1; D may be TRBD1 (5 bases). CDR3 length: 12 residues. Trimming cost V 6 bases and J 7 bases, with 12 bases left between them. The V gene's germline CDR1 is SGHTA and CDR2 FQGNSA. DNA of the CDR3: TGTGCCAGCAGACCAGGGCCGATTGAAGCTTTCTTT. The encoded protein is CASRPGPIEAFF.

The rearrangement uses TRBV6-5 and TRBJ2-1; TRBD2 might be the D (6 bases). The germline V gene encodes CDR1 MNHEY and CDR2 SVGAGI. The CDR3 length is 12 residues. V gave up 6 bases and J gave up 9 bases, with 12 bases separating them. In DNA, the CDR3 is TGTGCCAGCAGATTGTCCGGGGGTGAGCAGTTCTTC. Protein product: CASRLSGGEQFF.

This clonotype was detected many times. V gene TRBV11-2 combines with J gene TRBJ1-3; D uncertain. Germline-derived CDR1 and CDR2 are SGHAT and FQNNGV. This CDR3 contains 13 residues. V was pared by 4 bases and J by 7 bases, with 11 bases between. The CDR3 DNA reads as TGTGCCAGCAGCTCATGGGCGGGGAACACCATATATTTT. It translates to CASSSWAGNTIYF.

This rearrangement joins TRBV12-3 or TRBV12-4 to TRBJ2-1; D might be TRBD1 or TRBD2, each matching 7 bases. Between the trimmed V and J ends, which lost 7 bases and 4 bases, there was a span of 14 bases. This CDR3 is 14 amino acids long. CDR3 sequence (DNA): TGTGCCAGCAAGGGGGGGACAGAGTACAATGAGCAGTTCTTC. This codes for CASKGGTEYNEQFF.

J is TRBJ2-1 and V is TRBV6-2 or TRBV6-3, with a weak D call TRBD2 (6 bases). V lost 9 bases, J lost 5 bases, and 17 bases lay in between. CDR3 length equals 14 residues. Germline CDR1 is MNHEY and CDR2 is SVGEGT. The CDR3, as DNA: TGTGCCAGTCTCCCGGGGGTGGTAAACAATGAGCAGTTCTTC. Translated, it gives CASLPGVVNNEQFF.

This chain joins TRBV6-5 and TRBJ1-2; 7 bases agree with TRBD1. V lost 11 bases and J lost 8; bases outside the gene matches: 8. The CDR3 has 11 residues. Per germline, CDR1 MNHEY and CDR2 SVGAGI. CDR3 coding DNA: TGTGCCGCACAGGGGTTCACGGGCTACACCTTC. Protein sequence: CAAQGFTGYTF.

The chain recombines TRBV5-6 with TRBJ2-1; 12 bases are shared with TRBD2. The CDR3 length is 17 residues. J lost 0 bases, V lost 5 bases, and 6 bases had no gene match. Germline CDR1 and CDR2: SGHDT and YYEEEE. This CDR3 reads CASSSRLAGASYNEQFF. CDR3 nucleotides: TGTGCCAGCAGTTCCCGACTAGCGGGGGCCTCCTACAATGAGCAGTTCTTC.

This clonotype was observed a handful of times. The rearrangement joins TRBV5-6 to TRBJ2-2, with 8 bases identical to TRBD2. V lost 3 bases, J lost 6 bases, and 10 bases stayed unmatched. The CDR3 is made up of 16 amino acids. CDR1 SGHDT and CDR2 YYEEEE come from the germline V gene. CDR3: CASSSPGRGSPGELFF. In DNA, the CDR3 is TGTGCCAGCAGCTCCCCCGGGAGGGGTTCTCCCGGGGAGCTGTTTTTT.

This clonotype was found a few times. This chain joins TRBV5-1 and TRBJ1-3; D is undetermined. CDR3 length: 19 amino acids. Germline V gives CDR1 SGHRS, CDR2 YFSETQ. V was pared by 2 bases and J by 0 bases, with 21 bases between. CDR3 region: CASSFSVGRGLDSGNTIYF. The CDR3 bases are TGCGCCAGCAGCTTTTCCGTCGGCCGGGGTTTGGACTCTGGAAACACCATATATTTT.

This clonotype appeared many times. V usage is TRBV11-2 and J usage is TRBJ2-1; tentative D call: TRBD1 (5 bases). Germline loops: CDR1 SGHAT, CDR2 FQNNGV. V shed 3 bases and J shed 5 bases, with 8 bases lying between them. The CDR3 consists of 13 residues. CDR3 nucleotides: TGTGCCAGCAGCTTGGACACTAACAATGAGCAGTTCTTC. It translates to CASSLDTNNEQFF. Full variable domain (missing parts from reference TRBV11-2 and TRBJ2-1): EAGVAQSPRYKIIEKRQSVAFWCNPISGHATLYWYQQILGQGPKLLIQFQNNGVVDDSQLPKDRFSAERLKGVDSTLKIQPAKLEDSAVYLCASSLDTNNEQFFGPGTRLTVL.

The rearrangement links TRBV2 to TRBJ2-3; D gene ambiguous. Germline V gene sequence: CDR1 SNHLY, CDR2 FYNNEI. This CDR3 is 15 amino acids long. Trimming took off 3 bases at V and 2 bases at J, with 12 bases between the two ends. As DNA, the CDR3 is TGTGCCAGCAGTGAGGCGGACGATCTCACAGATACGCAGTATTTT. Its protein is CASSEADDLTDTQYF. Complete variable domain (other parts from reference TRBV2 and TRBJ2-3): EPEVTQTPSHQVTQMGQEVILRCVPISNHLYFYWYRQILGQKVEFLVSFYNNEISEKSEIFDDQFSVERPDGSNFTLKIRSTKLEDSAMYFCASSEADDLTDTQYFGPGTRLTVL.

This clonotype was seen a handful of times. The chain recombines TRBV4-1 with TRBJ2-2; 11 bases are shared with TRBD1. This CDR3 spans 17 amino acids. Trimming at V came to 0 bases and at J to 7 bases, leaving 7 bases not matched to a gene. Germline V gene sequence: CDR1 MGHRA, CDR2 YSYEKL. CDR3 bases: TGCGCCAGCAGCCAAGAGTCAGGACAGGGGGCCGGCGGGGAGCTGTTTTTT. This translates into CASSQESGQGAGGELFF.